These 32 T cell receptor beta chains were all obtained from the same sample, sequenced in a study of CD8 T cells in ankylosing spondylitis. Antigens for these TCRs are unknown. Study observations and caveats: Among TCR beta sequences, a motif of eight highly homologous variants appeared characteristic of ankylosing spondylitis blood.

One entry per CDR3 protein, called by TCRdb with MiXCR from the 5' RACE reads. This table holds some 140,000 distinct CDR3 sequences, 17% found once. Source material: blood, either unsorted or a sorted T cell fraction (not recorded which). The receptors derive from a male donor with ankylosing spondylitis.

The chain employs TRBV29-1 and TRBJ1-2; 9 nucleotides align to TRBD1. The CDR3 totals 16 residues. The germline V gene encodes CDR1 SQVTM and CDR2 ANQGSEA. Trimming took 6 bases from V and 5 from J; bases not matched to a gene: 16. The chain's CDR3 is CSVNLGDAGTGYGYTF. The CDR3 nucleotides are TGCAGCGTCAACCTCGGAGACGCCGGGACAGGGTATGGCTACACCTTC.

This clonotype was seen a handful of times. This chain joins TRBV5-6 and TRBJ2-7; the D gene could be TRBD1 or TRBD2 (5 bases each). This CDR3 is 15 amino acids long. Trimming cost V 4 bases and J 2 bases, with 16 bases left between them. From germline, CDR1 is SGHDT and CDR2 YYEEEE. Written as DNA, the CDR3 is TGTGCCAGCAGCGCAAGCCGGGACGAGACCTACGAGCAGTACTTC. Residues: CASSASRDETYEQYF. Complete variable domain (other parts from reference TRBV5-6 and TRBJ2-7): DAGVTQSPTHLIKTRGQQVTLRCSPKSGHDTVSWYQQALGQGPQFIFQYYEEEERQRGNFPDRFSGHQFPNYSSELNVNALLLGDSALYLCASSASRDETYEQYFGPGTRLTVT.

This clonotype was picked up one time. The rearrangement links TRBV6-5 to TRBJ2-7; D remains ambiguous. V gave up 3 bases and J gave up 2 bases, with 11 bases separating them. The CDR3 spans 14 residues. Germline V lookup: CDR1 MNHEY, CDR2 SVGAGI. Here the CDR3 reads CASSYAVTPYEQYF. The CDR3 region has the DNA TGTGCCAGCAGTTATGCGGTCACACCCTACGAGCAGTACTTC.

The rearrangement links TRBV11-2 to TRBJ2-2, with 13 bases matching TRBD2. After removal of 5 bases from V and 4 bases from J, the junction contained 13 bases not matched to a gene. This CDR3 has 19 amino acids. The germline V gene encodes CDR1 SGHAT and CDR2 FQNNGV. The CDR3 reads CASSGPGLAGPLSTGELFF. The CDR3 region has the DNA TGTGCCAGCAGCGGGCCGGGACTAGCGGGACCTCTATCCACCGGGGAGCTGTTTTTT.

This clonotype has a count of ten or more. The chain couples TRBV12-3 or TRBV12-4 to TRBJ2-7, with 9 bases identical to TRBD1. V shed 6 bases and J 2 bases; nucleotides not matched to a gene: 5. CDR3 length: 14 amino acids. The CDR3 here is CASRPGQGPYEQYF. The CDR3 nucleotides are TGTGCCAGCAGACCGGGACAGGGTCCCTACGAGCAGTACTTC.

The chain has TRBV5-5 and TRBJ2-2; 9 nucleotides agree with TRBD1. The trim removed 4 bases at V and 9 bases at J, leaving 16 bases unmatched. Germline CDR1 and CDR2: SGHKS and YYEKEE (reference sequence). This CDR3 spans 17 amino acids. The CDR3 nucleotides read TGTGCCAGCAGCGCGACCGGGACAGGGAGGGGGTCCCGGGAGCTGTTTTTT. Encoded protein: CASSATGTGRGSRELFF. Supplemented by reference TRBV5-5 and TRBJ2-2, the full variable domain reads DAGVTQSPTHLIKTRGQQVTLRCSPISGHKSVSWYQQVLGQGPQFIFQYYEKEERGRGNFPDRFSARQFPNYSSELNVNALLLGDSALYLCASSATGTGRGSRELFFGEGSRLTVL.

In this sample, this clonotype turned up many times. J is TRBJ2-7 and V is TRBV20-1, with 13 positions matching TRBD2. With V trimmed by 1 base and J by 4 bases, 7 bases remained unmatched. Germline assignment: CDR1 DFQATT and CDR2 SNEGSKA (reference sequence). The CDR3 loop spans 16 amino acids. The CDR3, as DNA: TGCAGTGCTAGAGCTGCGACTAGCGGGGGGAGGTACGAGCAGTACTTC. Amino acids: CSARAATSGGRYEQYF.

This clonotype was observed at least ten times. The V and J genes are TRBV11-1 and TRBJ2-1, with 8 bases that match TRBD2. V dropped 4 bases and J dropped 0; count of bases not matched to a gene: 5. This CDR3 spans 16 amino acids. The germline V gene has CDR1 SGHAT and CDR2 FQDESV (reference sequence). The CDR3 DNA is TGTGCCAGCAGCTCTTGGGCGGGAGGCTCCTACAATGAGCAGTTCTTC. This sequence encodes CASSSWAGGSYNEQFF.

V is TRBV6-4 and J is TRBJ2-1; D not certain. The germline V gene has CDR1 MRHNA and CDR2 SNTAGT. Trimming removed 4 bases at V and 0 bases at J, with 10 bases between. This CDR3 is 15 amino acids long. DNA of the CDR3: TGTGCCAGCAGTGTTGGGCTCTCCTCCTACAATGAGCAGTTCTTC. Amino acids: CASSVGLSSYNEQFF.

As to this clonotype: A much larger clone sits a single nucleotide away, making a read error possible. CDR3 DNA sequence: TGTGCCTGCAGCACGGGGGAGCGGGCCTACGAGCAGTACTTC. This encodes CACSTGERAYEQYF. This chain uses TRBV7-9 with TRBJ2-7; tentative D call: TRBD2 (6 bases). This CDR3 comprises 14 residues. From germline, CDR1 is SEHNR and CDR2 FQNEAQ (reference sequence).

This clonotype was seen many times. V usage is TRBV29-1 and J usage is TRBJ2-1; 13 bases fit TRBD2. The length of the CDR3 is 15 residues. The germline gives CDR1 SQVTM, CDR2 ANQGSEA. CDR3 bases: TGCACCCTACGGACTAGCGGGAGTATCGGTGGTGAGCAGTTCTTC. It codes for CTLRTSGSIGGEQFF.

This clonotype was counted at least ten times. J is TRBJ2-1 and V is TRBV10-3; 7 bases line up with TRBD2. J was trimmed by 6 bases and V by 3 bases; bases with no gene match: 14. The V gene's germline CDR1 is ENHRY and CDR2 SYGVKD. CDR3 length: 17 amino acids. The chain's CDR3 is CAISDPGGTLIANEQFF. The CDR3 DNA is TGTGCCATCAGTGACCCCGGGGGGACTCTCATCGCCAATGAGCAGTTCTTC.

The rearrangement uses TRBV7-3 and TRBJ2-3; TRBD1 matches at 10 bases. The germline V gene encodes CDR1 SGHTA and CDR2 FQGTGA. This CDR3 comprises 15 residues. Germline trimming cut 5 bases from V and 5 bases from J; bases unmatched to any gene: 7. The CDR3 bases are TGTGCCAGCAGCCGGACAGGGGGGATGGGAGATACGCAGTATTTT. This codes for CASSRTGGMGDTQYF.

This clonotype has a count of ten or more. This chain uses TRBV28 with TRBJ2-5; weak D call: TRBD1 (7 bases). CDR3 length equals 14 residues. The V and J ends lost 8 bases and 2 bases respectively, with 15 bases between them. CDR1 MDHEN and CDR2 SYDVKM come from the germline V gene. The CDR3: CASGGTVRQETQYF. The CDR3 DNA sequence: TGTGCCAGCGGGGGGACAGTCAGGCAAGAGACCCAGTACTTC.

This clonotype has a handful of counts. The chain carries TRBV7-2 and TRBJ1-1; D gene uncertain. Germline CDR1 reads SGHTA; CDR2 reads FQGNSA. The CDR3 loop spans 14 amino acids. V was cut by 5 bases and J by 4 bases, with 14 bases left in between. This CDR3 reads CASSPVAMSTEAFF. In nucleotides, the CDR3 is TGTGCCAGCAGCCCGGTCGCTATGAGCACTGAAGCTTTCTTT.

In this sample, this clonotype turned up a few times. The CDR3 sequence is CASSDPGLHTDTQYF. The DNA for the CDR3 is TGTGCCAGCAGTGACCCGGGACTACACACAGATACGCAGTATTTT. The V and J genes are TRBV6-1 and TRBJ2-3; 7 positions match TRBD2. V trimming: 3 bases; J trimming: 2 bases; junction bases outside the gene matches: 5. This CDR3 has 15 amino acids. Per the germline V gene, CDR1 is MNHNS and CDR2 is SASEGT.

In this sample, this clonotype turned up a few times. The CDR3: CAWSVTDTQYF. CDR3 nucleotides: TGTGCCTGGAGCGTCACAGATACGCAGTATTTT. This rearrangement joins TRBV30 to TRBJ2-3; D ambiguous. V gave up 3 bases and J gave up 2 bases, with 3 bases separating them. CDR1 is GTSNPN and CDR2 is SVGIG in the germline V gene (reference sequence). The CDR3 sequence is 11 residues long.

The chain has TRBV6-5 and TRBJ1-1, with D hard to call. Per germline, CDR1 MNHEY and CDR2 SVGAGI. V gave up 0 bases and J gave up 4 bases, with 12 bases separating them. The CDR3 has 15 residues. DNA of the CDR3: TGTGCCAGCAGTTACTCGGCGGGGAAGGGCACTGAAGCTTTCTTT. This encodes CASSYSAGKGTEAFF.

There are a few counts of this clonotype. The genes are TRBV28 and TRBJ2-7; D remains ambiguous. Trimming took 3 bases from V and 3 from J, leaving 12 bases between them. This CDR3 region has 14 residues. Germline V gene sequence: CDR1 MDHEN, CDR2 SYDVKM. The chain's CDR3 is CASSFRSRDYEQYF. As DNA, the CDR3 is TGTGCCAGCAGTTTTCGGTCTCGCGACTACGAGCAGTACTTC.

This clonotype has a single count. J is TRBJ1-3 and V is TRBV9; the D gene is possibly TRBD1 (6 bases). Trimming shortened V by 3 bases and J by 2 bases, and 12 bases separated the two germline ends. The CDR3 runs to 15 residues. Germline CDR1 and CDR2: SGDLS and YYNGEE. DNA of the CDR3: TGTGCCAGCAGCGCGGGGACAAAAGCTGGAAACACCATATATTTT. This sequence encodes CASSAGTKAGNTIYF.

The table lists this clonotype with a few counts. V usage is TRBV6-1 and J usage is TRBJ2-7, with 7 bases identical to TRBD2. Trimming took 6 bases from V and 4 from J; bases not matched to a gene: 15. CDR1 and CDR2 from the germline V gene are MNHNS and SASEGT. The CDR3 loop spans 16 amino acids. CDR3 nucleotides: TGTGCCAGCAGCCTACGAGAGGGAGGGCCCACTTACGAGCAGTACTTC. Translated: CASSLREGGPTYEQYF.

There are a few counts of this clonotype. The V and J genes are TRBV4-1 and TRBJ1-5; D remains ambiguous. The germline V gene has CDR1 MGHRA and CDR2 YSYEKL. Trimming cost V 1 base and J 3 bases, with 16 bases left between them. CDR3 length: 17 residues. CDR3 loop: CASSQVPGSIPNQPQHF. The CDR3 DNA sequence: TGCGCCAGCAGCCAAGTGCCGGGGTCTATTCCCAATCAGCCCCAGCATTTT.

This clonotype was found a few times. The chain joins TRBV27 to TRBJ2-1; 8 bases fit TRBD2. The trim removed 4 bases at V and 8 bases at J, leaving 10 bases unmatched. The germline V gene has CDR1 MNHEY and CDR2 SMNVEV (reference sequence). This CDR3 is 15 amino acids long. The DNA for the CDR3 is TGTGCCAGCAGTTCCCCCCGGGAGGGCCCCCATGAGCAGTTCTTC. This translates into CASSSPREGPHEQFF.

V is TRBV6-1 and J is TRBJ2-2, with 11 bases matching TRBD2. The CDR3 has 16 residues. V lost 3 bases and J lost 7; bases outside the gene matches: 7. Looked up from germline, CDR1 is MNHNS and CDR2 is SASEGT. The CDR3, as DNA: TGTGCCAGCAGTGAGCTAGCGGGAGGCGGGGTCGGGGAGCTGTTTTTT. Translation: CASSELAGGGVGELFF.

This clonotype was counted a few times. The chain's CDR3 is CASRYSTNTEAFF. CDR3 DNA: TGTGCCAGCAGGTACAGCACGAACACTGAAGCTTTCTTT. The genes are TRBV6-5 and TRBJ1-1; D remains unclear. In germline, CDR1 is MNHEY, CDR2 SVGAGI. Trimming took 6 bases from V and 1 from J, leaving 9 bases between them. The CDR3 totals 13 residues.

This clonotype was detected a few times. CDR3 coding DNA: TGTGCCAGCAGCAGACTAGCGGGAGGGTTAGATACGCAGTATTTT. This gives the protein CASSRLAGGLDTQYF. This sequence joins TRBV6-1 and TRBJ2-3, with 14 bases aligning to TRBD2. The CDR3 runs 15 residues. Per the germline V gene, CDR1 is MNHNS and CDR2 is SASEGT. Losses at the gene ends were 6 bases for V and 5 bases for J; bases not matched to a gene: 4.

This clonotype was found a few times. The chain joins TRBV9 to TRBJ2-3; 9 nucleotides agree with TRBD2. Germline values: CDR1 SGDLS, CDR2 YYNGEE. The CDR3 loop spans 14 amino acids. The ends lost 4 bases at V and 6 bases at J; junction bases unmatched: 6. CDR3 protein: CASSLSGRLDTQYF. CDR3 DNA sequence: TGTGCCAGCAGCTTAAGCGGGAGGCTGGATACGCAGTATTTT.

V usage is TRBV24-1 and J usage is TRBJ2-1; 7 bases map to TRBD2. V gave up 0 bases and J gave up 9 bases; unmatched junction bases: 1. The length of the CDR3 is 13 residues. CDR1 and CDR2 from the germline V gene are KGHDR and SFDVKD. CDR3: CATSDLGLGEQFF. The CDR3 nucleotides are TGTGCCACCAGTGATTTGGGACTAGGTGAGCAGTTCTTC.

This chain links TRBV12-3 or TRBV12-4 with TRBJ1-5; TRBD1 matches at 7 bases. The J segment lost 3 bases and the V segment lost 0 bases, leaving 5 bases of the junction unmatched. This CDR3 contains 16 residues. CDR3: CASSLAGRGVNQPQHF. The CDR3 DNA sequence: TGTGCCAGCAGTTTAGCGGGCAGGGGGGTCAATCAGCCCCAGCATTTT.

This chain uses TRBV6-2 or TRBV6-3 with TRBJ2-1, with TRBD2 identical over 11 bases. J lost 10 bases, V lost 2 bases, and 10 bases had no gene match. The CDR3 sequence is 16 residues long. The germline V gene has CDR1 MNHEY and CDR2 SVGEGT. CDR3 protein: CASSYGLAGGPGEQFF. CDR3 bases: TGTGCCAGCAGTTACGGGTTAGCGGGAGGGCCGGGCGAGCAGTTCTTC.

This clonotype was seen a handful of times. This chain uses TRBV20-1 with TRBJ2-7; TRBD2 is a possible D gene (6 bases). CDR3 length: 14 amino acids. Trimming took 5 bases from V and 2 from J, leaving 16 bases between them. CDR1 is DFQATT and CDR2 is SNEGSKA in the germline V gene (reference sequence). The CDR3 nucleotides are TGCAGTGCTGGGGAGATTAGCGGAGCCTACGAGCAGTACTTC. Its protein product is CSAGEISGAYEQYF.

In its sample, this clonotype was seen a few times. This chain connects TRBV7-9 to TRBJ2-1, with TRBD1 matching over 8 bases. Germline-derived CDR1 and CDR2 are SEHNR and FQNEAQ (reference sequence). The J segment lost 8 bases and the V segment lost 5 bases, leaving 8 bases of the junction unmatched. The CDR3 is made up of 14 amino acids. CDR3: CASSPRTGSDEQFF. For the CDR3, the DNA is TGTGCCAGCAGCCCGCGGACAGGGTCCGATGAGCAGTTCTTC.